These 22 T cell receptor beta chains came from one sample sequenced in a study of T cell responses to AZD1222 COVID-19 vaccine. The data were produced by immunoSEQ multiplex PCR, yet TCRdb's version contains in-frame clones alone and is incomplete. This table has about 210,000 clones, around 94% appearing once. The sequencing used peripheral blood, collected 28 days after the second dose of the MenACWY control vaccine. Receptors originate from an adult who received the MenACWY meningococcal vaccine as a control.

This clone was recorded once. The V call is TRBV9, the J call TRBJ1-5; D may be TRBD1 (5 bases). There are 15 residues in the CDR3. Between the trimmed V and J ends, which lost 3 bases and 2 bases, there was a span of 12 bases. CDR1 is SGDLS and CDR2 is YYNGEE in the germline V gene. DNA for the CDR3: TGTGCCAGCAGCGAGGAAGGGGAGGGCAATCAGCCCCAGCATTTT. This sequence encodes CASSEEGEGNQPQHF. The variable domain in full, with the rest retrieved from reference TRBV9 and TRBJ1-5, is DSGVTQTPKHLITATGQRVTLRCSPRSGDLSVYWYQQSLDQGLQFLIQYYNGEERAKGNILERFSAQQFPDLHSELNLSSLELGDSALYFCASSEEGEGNQPQHFGDGTRLSIL.

The chain couples TRBV3-1 (or the pseudogene TRBV3-2) to TRBJ2-1; the D gene is possibly TRBD1 (5 bases). V was cut by 4 bases and J by 8 bases, with 18 bases left in between. Germline V gives CDR1 LGHDT, CDR2 YNNKEL (reference sequence). The CDR3 runs to 15 residues. CDR3 coding DNA: TGTGCCAGCAGCCTACGGCAGGGTATCGAGGATGAGCAGTTCTTC. This sequence encodes CASSLRQGIEDEQFF.

V gene TRBV7-7 combines with J gene TRBJ2-7; D may correspond to TRBD1 or TRBD2 (6 bases each). The V and J ends lost 2 bases and 6 bases respectively, with 14 bases between them. Looked up from germline, CDR1 is SSHAT and CDR2 is FNYEAQ (reference sequence). The CDR3 has 14 residues. Here the CDR3 reads CASSLNTGGGEQYF. In DNA, the CDR3 is TGTGCCAGCAGCTTAAACACAGGAGGGGGCGAGCAGTACTTC.

This clone was seen once. The genes are TRBV7-2 and TRBJ2-5, with a tentative D call TRBD2 (6 bases). Trimming pared 3 bases from V and 3 bases from J, leaving 11 bases between. In germline, CDR1 is SGHTA, CDR2 FQGNSA. This CDR3 is built from 14 residues. The CDR3 nucleotides read TGTGCCAGCAGCTTTGGGTCGGGGGAAGAGACCCAGTACTTC. It specifies CASSFGSGEETQYF.

The gene calls are TRBV5-6 and TRBJ1-3; D is ambiguous. This CDR3 is built from 14 residues. The germline CDR1 and CDR2 sequences are SGHDT and YYEEEE. V lost 6 bases, J lost 4 bases, and 14 bases lay in between. CDR3 protein: CASNGPDLGNTIYF. The CDR3 DNA is TGTGCCAGCAACGGGCCCGATCTGGGAAACACCATATATTTT.

J is TRBJ2-1 and V is TRBV27; the D gene is possibly TRBD1 (6 bases). Germline V lookup: CDR1 MNHEY, CDR2 SMNVEV (reference sequence). V was clipped by 3 bases and J by 9 bases, with 18 bases between them. The CDR3 runs to 15 residues. DNA for the CDR3: TGTGCCAGCAGTTTTGAGTTAGCAGGGGTGGGTGAGCAGTTCTTC. This codes for CASSFELAGVGEQFF.

This clone was detected once. This chain links TRBV7-9 with TRBJ1-3; no firm D call. V was trimmed by 6 bases and J by 6 bases, leaving 9 bases between them. Germline V gene lookup returns CDR1 SEHNR and CDR2 FQNEAQ (reference sequence). This CDR3 contains 12 residues. The CDR3 coding sequence is TGTGCCAGCAGGGACGGGCAAAACACCATATATTTT. Its translation: CASRDGQNTIYF.

This clone was seen once. The chain is built from TRBV19 and TRBJ2-3, with D possibly TRBD1 on 6 matching bases. This CDR3 has 14 residues. Germline lookup yields CDR1 LNHDA and CDR2 SQIVND (reference sequence). V lost 4 bases and J lost 2, with 10 bases in between. The DNA of the CDR3 is TGTGCCAGTAGTACCAGGGGCGACACAGATACGCAGTATTTT. It is translated as CASSTRGDTDTQYF.

The chain is built from TRBV4-2 and TRBJ2-5; 14 bases agree with TRBD2. The CDR3 consists of 16 residues. Losses at the gene ends were 3 bases for V and 7 bases for J; bases not matched to a gene: 7. CDR1 is LGHNA, CDR2 YNFKEQ, per germline. CDR3: CASSQTSGGAPGTQYF. The CDR3 DNA follows: TGTGCCAGCAGCCAGACTAGCGGGGGGGCACCCGGGACCCAGTACTTC.

The genes are TRBV18 and TRBJ2-7; 12 bases are a match to TRBD1. Germline V lookup: CDR1 KGHSH, CDR2 LQKENI. The J segment lost 1 base and the V segment lost 6 bases, leaving 4 bases of the junction unmatched. CDR3 length: 15 amino acids. CDR3: CASSSGQGASYEQYF. The CDR3 region has the DNA TGTGCCAGCTCCTCGGGACAGGGGGCGTCCTACGAGCAGTACTTC.

With regard to this clone: The limits of the CDR3 on the DNA are not certain, so only TCRdb's listed CDR3 is given. V is TRBV12-3 or TRBV12-4 and J is TRBJ1-5; the table gives TRBD1 as D, unverified against the DNA. The length of the CDR3 is 12 amino acids, counting both ends. CDR3 sequence reads: CASSDRVGIGNF.

The genes are TRBV6-4 and TRBJ1-5; 7 nucleotides align to TRBD1. This CDR3 is built from 13 residues. With V trimmed by 4 bases and J by 10 bases, 7 bases remained unmatched. Germline V lookup: CDR1 MRHNA, CDR2 SNTAGT. The CDR3: CASSVFTGEPQHF. In DNA, the CDR3 is TGTGCCAGCAGTGTGTTCACAGGGGAACCCCAGCATTTT.

To note about this clone: The same CDR3 is also encoded by other DNA sequences in this sample. The chain joins TRBV27 to TRBJ2-7, with 9 bases matching TRBD2. Looked up from germline, CDR1 is MNHEY and CDR2 is SMNVEV (reference sequence). This CDR3 contains 13 residues. V was clipped by 5 bases and J by 3 bases; unmatched bases: 2. The CDR3 bases are TGTGCCAGCAGTCTTAGCGGGGGCTACGAGCAGTACTTC. Translation gives CASSLSGGYEQYF.

The rearrangement uses TRBV12-3 or TRBV12-4 and TRBJ1-4; D gene uncertain. Trimming removed 0 bases from V and 1 base from J, with 0 bases in between. The CDR3 consists of 13 residues. The chain's CDR3 is CASSLATNEKLFF. The CDR3 nucleotides read TGTGCCAGCAGTTTAGCAACTAATGAAAAACTGTTTTTT.

The chain has TRBV27 and TRBJ2-7; weak D call: TRBD1 (6 bases). V gave up 0 bases and J gave up 5 bases, with 11 bases separating them. The CDR3 has 14 residues. Germline V gives CDR1 MNHEY, CDR2 SMNVEV (reference sequence). As DNA, the CDR3 is TGTGCCAGCAGTTTATCGCACAGGGCCCACGAGCAGTACTTC. Residues: CASSLSHRAHEQYF.

The chain employs TRBV28 and TRBJ2-7, with D maybe TRBD1 (6 bases). The length of the CDR3 is 14 residues. Trimming stripped 5 bases from V and 0 bases from J, with 11 bases between. Germline V gene sequence: CDR1 MDHEN, CDR2 SYDVKM. CDR3 in DNA: TGTGCCAGCAGTGAAAGGGGGAACTCCTACGAGCAGTACTTC. Protein: CASSERGNSYEQYF. Full variable domain (outside the CDR3, taken from reference TRBV28 and TRBJ2-7): DVKVTQSSRYLVKRTGEKVFLECVQDMDHENMFWYRQDPGLGLRLIYFSYDVKMKEKGDIPEGYSVSREKKERFSLILESASTNQTSMYLCASSERGNSYEQYFGPGTRLTVT.

This clone was observed a single time. The V gene is TRBV6-2 or TRBV6-3, the J gene TRBJ2-7, with 8 bases that match TRBD2. The CDR3 length is 14 residues. Trimming at V came to 4 bases and at J to 6 bases, leaving 8 bases not matched to a gene. Germline values: CDR1 MNHEY, CDR2 SVGEGT. CDR3 region: CASSSTGTRIEQYF. The CDR3 DNA reads TGTGCCAGCAGTTCAACCGGGACTAGAATCGAGCAGTACTTC.

The J gene is TRBJ1-4, the V gene TRBV20-1; 11 bases match TRBD1. There are 16 residues in the CDR3. V gave up 3 bases and J gave up 8 bases; unmatched junction bases: 11. CDR1 is DFQATT, CDR2 SNEGSKA, per germline (reference sequence). CDR3 coding DNA: TGCAGTGCTAGTAGCGCGGGGACAGGGGGAACCGAAAAACTGTTTTTT. It yields the protein CSASSAGTGGTEKLFF.

The chain is built from TRBV6-2 or TRBV6-3 and TRBJ1-1, with D hard to call. The germline CDR1 and CDR2 sequences are MNHEY and SVGEGT. V was pared by 1 base and J by 7 bases, with 4 bases between. The CDR3 has 11 residues. The CDR3, as DNA: TGTGCCAGCAGTTACTACAGTGAAGCTTTCTTT. It is translated as CASSYYSEAFF.

The chain combines TRBV25-1 with TRBJ2-7, with TRBD1 matching over 7 bases. The ends lost 4 bases at V and 1 base at J; junction bases unmatched: 16. The CDR3 covers 18 residues. Germline CDR1 MGHDK, CDR2 SYGVNS. The CDR3 spells CASSGRSPGQTPSYEQYF. CDR3 DNA: TGTGCCAGCAGTGGCAGGAGCCCGGGACAGACCCCTTCCTACGAGCAGTACTTC.

This clone has only a few counts. The chain joins TRBV19 to TRBJ2-7; 13 nucleotides line up with TRBD2. From germline, CDR1 is LNHDA and CDR2 SQIVND (reference sequence). Trimming removed 3 bases from V and 6 bases from J; junction bases left unmatched: 2. The length of the CDR3 is 14 residues. The CDR3 is CASSMTSGRSEQYF. DNA of the CDR3: TGTGCCAGTAGTATGACTAGCGGGAGGAGCGAGCAGTACTTC. Together with reference TRBV19 and TRBJ2-7, the CDR3 gives the full variable domain: DGGITQSPKYLFRKEGQNVTLSCEQNLNHDAMYWYRQDPGQGLRLIYYSQIVNDFQKGDIAEGYSVSREKKESFPLTVTSAQKNPTAFYLCASSMTSGRSEQYFGPGTRLTVT.

This clone has just one count. V and J are TRBV7-9 and TRBJ2-7; 10 bases are shared with TRBD2. The V segment lost 3 bases and the J segment 5 bases; nucleotides outside the gene matches: 4. Looked up from germline, CDR1 is SEHNR and CDR2 is FQNEAQ (reference sequence). This CDR3 contains 14 residues. The CDR3 region is CASSFGTSAHEQYF. The DNA for the CDR3 is TGTGCCAGCAGCTTCGGGACTAGCGCCCACGAGCAGTACTTC.